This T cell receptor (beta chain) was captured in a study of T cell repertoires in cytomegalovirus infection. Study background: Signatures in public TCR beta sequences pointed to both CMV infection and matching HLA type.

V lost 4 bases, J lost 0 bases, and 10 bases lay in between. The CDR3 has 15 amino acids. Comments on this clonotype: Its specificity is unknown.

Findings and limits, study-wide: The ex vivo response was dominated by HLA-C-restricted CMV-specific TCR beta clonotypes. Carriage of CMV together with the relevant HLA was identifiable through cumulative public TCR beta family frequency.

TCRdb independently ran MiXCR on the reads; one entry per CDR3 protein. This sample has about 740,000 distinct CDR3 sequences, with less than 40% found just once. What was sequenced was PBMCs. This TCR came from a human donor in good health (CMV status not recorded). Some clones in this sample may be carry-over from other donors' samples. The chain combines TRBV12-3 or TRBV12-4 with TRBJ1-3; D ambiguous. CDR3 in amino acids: CASSYRTDSGNTIYF. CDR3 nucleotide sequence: TGTGCCAGCAGTTATAGGACGGACTCTGGAAACACCATATATTTT.